Below, 30 T cell receptor beta chains from the same sample are listed, as sequenced in a study of T-cell memory formation after mild COVID-19. TCRdb reprocessed the 5' RACE reads with MiXCR, giving one entry per CDR3 protein. The data hold roughly 110,000 distinct CDR3 sequences, with roughly an eighth observed a single time. The material sequenced was PBMCs or a T cell subset sorted from them (not recorded which). The receptors were gathered from a young man who had mild COVID-19 (a few samples of this study predate the infection). Cell type and time point are not known.

This chain links TRBV6-5 with TRBJ2-5, with D hard to call. Deletions cut 2 bases from V and 5 bases from J, with 9 bases between. This CDR3 has 13 residues. Germline V lookup: CDR1 MNHEY, CDR2 SVGAGI. CDR3 sequence reads: CASSYLGRETQYF. CDR3 nucleotide sequence: TGTGCCAGCAGTTACCTGGGCCGCGAGACCCAGTACTTC.

V gene TRBV18 combines with J gene TRBJ2-5; a possible D gene is TRBD2 (5 bases). The V end was cut by 3 bases, the J end by 2 bases, with 10 bases between. The germline V gene encodes CDR1 KGHSH and CDR2 LQKENI. This CDR3 region has 14 residues. DNA for the CDR3: TGTGCCAGCTCACCCGAGGGAGAGCAAGAGACCCAGTACTTC. This gives the protein CASSPEGEQETQYF.

Only a few counts were recorded for this clonotype. The V and J genes are TRBV6-5 and TRBJ2-6; D is unresolved. The ends were cut back, 5 bases at V and 1 base at J, with 6 bases in the middle. The length of the CDR3 is 14 residues. Germline values: CDR1 MNHEY, CDR2 SVGAGI. CDR3: CASSEHSGANVLTF. The CDR3 region has the DNA TGTGCCAGCAGTGAGCATTCTGGGGCCAACGTCCTGACTTTC.

The chain couples TRBV3-2 to TRBJ2-4. TRBV3-2 is described as a pseudogene. CDR3 length equals 13 residues. Here the CDR3 reads CASSEDWTNIQYF. As DNA, the CDR3 is TGTGCCAGCAGCGAGGATTGGACAAACATTCAGTACTTC.

Many counts were recorded for this clonotype. The chain links TRBV6-9 to TRBJ2-5; 7 bases are shared with TRBD2. CDR3 size: 18 residues. CDR1 MNHGY and CDR2 SVAAGI come from the germline V gene. Trimming took 2 bases from V and 3 from J; bases not matched to a gene: 15. Written as DNA, the CDR3 is TGTGCCAGCAGTTATCGGCGCCTAATGGGAGGGCGGAAAGAGACCCAGTACTTC. Amino acid sequence: CASSYRRLMGGRKETQYF.

In this sample, this clonotype turned up a few times. The CDR3 protein is CASSGGIAGDLQETQYF. Written as DNA, the CDR3 is TGTGCCAGCAGTGGGGGAATAGCGGGGGACCTTCAAGAGACCCAGTACTTC. The chain carries TRBV25-1 and TRBJ2-5; 9 nucleotides match TRBD2. Germline V gene sequence: CDR1 MGHDK, CDR2 SYGVNS. The length of the CDR3 is 17 residues. Unmatched junction bases numbered 11, after V lost 4 bases and J lost 2 bases.

Written as DNA, the CDR3 is TGCGCCAGCAGCCGAGAGCGGGGGGGCTTGAACACCGGGGAGCTGTTTTTT. Protein product: CASSRERGGLNTGELFF. The V gene is TRBV4-3, the J gene TRBJ2-2, with 10 bases lining up with TRBD2. The CDR3 contains 17 residues. CDR1 LGHNA and CDR2 YSLEER come from the germline V gene. The J segment lost 1 base and the V segment lost 4 bases, leaving 6 bases of the junction unmatched.

This sequence joins TRBV4-1 and TRBJ2-1; 12 bases are shared with TRBD2. The trim removed 3 bases at V and 6 bases at J, leaving 9 bases unmatched. The CDR3 is 17 residues long. Germline values: CDR1 MGHRA, CDR2 YSYEKL. The CDR3 region is CASSQITTSGGFNEQFF. CDR3 nucleotides: TGCGCCAGCAGCCAGATTACAACTAGCGGGGGGTTCAATGAGCAGTTCTTC.

This clonotype was seen many times. The chain links TRBV7-6 to TRBJ2-7; 9 bases are a match to TRBD1. Germline values: CDR1 SGHVS, CDR2 FNYEAQ. The CDR3 has 17 amino acids. Unmatched junction bases numbered 11, after V lost 1 base and J lost 4 bases. The CDR3 sequence: CASSLEQGASFLYEQYF. The CDR3 bases are TGTGCCAGCAGCTTAGAACAGGGGGCTAGTTTTCTATACGAGCAGTACTTC.

This clonotype was counted a single time. The chain employs TRBV7-6 and TRBJ2-5; 9 bases line up with TRBD1. CDR1 is SGHVS and CDR2 is FNYEAQ in the germline V gene. Trimming cost V 1 base and J 5 bases; bases outside gene matches: 5. This CDR3 has 15 residues. The CDR3 sequence is CASSLEGTGIETQYF. Here the CDR3 DNA reads TGTGCCAGCAGCTTAGAAGGGACAGGGATCGAGACCCAGTACTTC. Based on the CDR3 plus reference TRBV7-6 and TRBJ2-5, the full variable domain is GAGVSQSPRYKVTKRGQDVALRCDPISGHVSLYWYRQALGQGPEFLTYFNYEAQQDKSGLPNDRFSAERPEGSISTLTIQRTEQRDSAMYRCASSLEGTGIETQYFGPGTRLLVL.

This clonotype was detected ten times or more. The chain carries TRBV27 and TRBJ1-1; D not certain. Trimming cost V 1 base and J 1 base, with 7 bases left between them. There are 14 residues in the CDR3. Germline lookup yields CDR1 MNHEY and CDR2 SMNVEV (reference sequence). The CDR3 DNA reads TGTGCCAGCAGTTTATTATCGGGGAACACTGAAGCTTTCTTT. It specifies CASSLLSGNTEAFF.

This clonotype appeared a few times. The chain joins TRBV12-3 or TRBV12-4 to TRBJ2-3; no clear D. CDR3 length: 13 amino acids. V dropped 5 bases and J dropped 2 bases, with 8 bases sitting between them. The CDR3 DNA follows: TGTGCCAGCAGTCAGACTCCCACAGATACGCAGTATTTT. Amino acid sequence: CASSQTPTDTQYF.

In its sample, this clonotype was seen a few times. This chain connects TRBV12-5 to TRBJ1-1; D is uncertain. Germline CDR1 reads LGHNT; CDR2 reads FRNRAP. With 5 bases removed from V and 4 bases from J, the gap between germline ends came to 8 bases. This CDR3 contains 12 residues. The CDR3 is CASGKGSTEAFF. CDR3 nucleotides: TGTGCTAGTGGTAAAGGGAGCACTGAAGCTTTCTTT.

The chain employs TRBV12-3 or TRBV12-4 and TRBJ2-1; TRBD2 aligns across 8 bases. CDR3 length: 13 residues. Trimming cost V 5 bases and J 9 bases; bases outside gene matches: 6. The CDR3: CASSPAGGTEQFF. In DNA form, the CDR3 reads TGTGCCAGCAGTCCCGCGGGGGGCACTGAGCAGTTCTTC.

This sequence joins TRBV5-1 and TRBJ2-3; 10 bases line up with TRBD2. This CDR3 region has 17 residues. CDR1 is SGHRS, CDR2 YFSETQ, per germline. The V gene end was trimmed by 3 bases and the J gene end by 2 bases; junction bases not matched to a gene: 9. In DNA form, the CDR3 reads TGCGCCAGCAGCTCGGCTAGCGGGGGCCTCGACACAGATACGCAGTATTTT. It specifies CASSSASGGLDTDTQYF.

J is TRBJ2-3 and V is TRBV4-2; D possibly corresponds to TRBD2 (5 bases). Germline values: CDR1 LGHNA, CDR2 YNFKEQ. CDR3 size: 17 residues. Trimming left V 0 bases short and J 4 bases short, with 17 bases between. CDR3 DNA: TGTGCCAGCAGCCAAGATTCTGGGCTAGTCGGGGCAGATACGCAGTATTTT. This translates into CASSQDSGLVGADTQYF.

This clonotype appeared many times. The junction does not match germline at one end; this may be a read error. The rearrangement joins TRBV6-2 or TRBV6-3 to TRBJ2-3; the D is unclear. Germline-derived CDR1 and CDR2 are MNHEY and SVGEGT. The CDR3 loop spans 12 amino acids. The CDR3: CASSYSPLDRDF. CDR3 nucleotides: TGTGCCAGCAGTTACTCGCCTCTGGACCGGGATTTT.

This clonotype was recorded a few times. In DNA, the CDR3 is TGCGCCAGCGGGATGACAGGGGGAAGCACTGAAGCTTTCTTT. As protein: CASGMTGGSTEAFF. V usage is TRBV4-3 and J usage is TRBJ1-1, with TRBD1 matching 9 bases. Germline-derived CDR1 and CDR2 are LGHNA and YSLEER. The trim removed 8 bases at V and 4 bases at J, leaving 8 bases unmatched. The CDR3 spans 14 residues.

This clonotype was detected only a few times. The chain links TRBV7-9 to TRBJ2-7; 7 bases map to TRBD1. The V gene end was trimmed by 5 bases and the J gene end by 4 bases; junction bases not matched to a gene: 2. The CDR3 runs to 12 residues. CDR1 SEHNR and CDR2 FQNEAQ come from the germline V gene (reference sequence). The DNA for the CDR3 is TGTGCCAGCAGCGGGACAGATTACGAGCAGTACTTC. This sequence encodes CASSGTDYEQYF.

This clonotype was recorded many times. The chain couples TRBV5-1 to TRBJ2-1; the D gene could be TRBD1 or TRBD2 (6 bases each). Germline V gene sequence: CDR1 SGHRS, CDR2 YFSETQ. Trimming removed 8 bases at V and 0 bases at J, with 18 bases between. This CDR3 has 16 amino acids. This CDR3 reads CASLPGGLSSYNEQFF. The CDR3, as DNA: TGCGCCAGTTTACCCGGGGGCCTCAGCTCCTACAATGAGCAGTTCTTC.

J is TRBJ2-5 and V is TRBV28, with D hard to call. CDR1 is MDHEN, CDR2 SYDVKM, per germline. The V end lost 5 bases, the J end lost 6 bases, and 13 bases lay between the germline ends. CDR3 length equals 13 residues. The CDR3 DNA reads TGTGCCAGCAGTCCCCAGAGCTTGAAGACCCAGTACTTC. Translated, it gives CASSPQSLKTQYF.

Only a few counts were recorded for this clonotype. The chain is built from TRBV4-1 and TRBJ1-2; weak D call: TRBD1 (5 bases). Germline lookup yields CDR1 MGHRA and CDR2 YSYEKL. The CDR3 length is 17 residues. Trimming left V 1 base short and J 3 bases short, with 18 bases between. CDR3 DNA: TGCGCCAGCAGCCAAGGCATCCAGGGTCAGAGCCACTATGGCTACACCTTC. Its translation: CASSQGIQGQSHYGYTF.

The chain joins TRBV7-2 to TRBJ2-7; D possibly corresponds to TRBD2 (6 bases). This CDR3 has 13 residues. Deletions cut 5 bases from V and 6 bases from J, with 14 bases between. From germline, CDR1 is SGHTA and CDR2 FQGNSA. Here the CDR3 DNA reads TGTGCCAGCAGCCCAGGAGGGTGGGGCGAGCAGTACGTC. It codes for CASSPGGWGEQYV.

This clonotype was observed a few times. The V gene is TRBV6-5, the J gene TRBJ2-5, with D tentatively TRBD1 (5 bases). Trimming took 6 bases from V and 4 from J, leaving 24 bases between them. Germline V lookup: CDR1 MNHEY, CDR2 SVGAGI. This CDR3 is built from 17 residues. The CDR3 DNA reads TGTGCCAGCAGCCACCTCCCCCTCCAGGGCAGAGGAGAGACCCAGTACTTC. Amino acid sequence: CASSHLPLQGRGETQYF.

Only a few counts were recorded for this clonotype. The V call is TRBV10-3, the J call TRBJ2-3; the match to TRBD2 covers 9 bases. Trimming took 3 bases from V and 3 from J; bases not matched to a gene: 7. Looked up from germline, CDR1 is ENHRY and CDR2 is SYGVKD. The CDR3 totals 16 residues. CDR3: CAISEPSSGRTDTQYF. CDR3 DNA: TGTGCCATCAGTGAACCCTCCAGCGGGAGGACAGATACGCAGTATTTT.

The V and J genes are TRBV10-3 and TRBJ1-1, with TRBD1 identical over 7 bases. The V and J ends lost 10 bases and 5 bases, in that order; junction bases with no gene match: 13. CDR1 and CDR2 (germline): ENHRY, SYGVKD. CDR3 length: 14 residues. Here the CDR3 DNA reads TGTGCCACCGAGGGCTCGACAGGGAGGACTGAAGCTTTCTTT. This sequence encodes CATEGSTGRTEAFF.

This clonotype came up a few times. The rearrangement joins TRBV15 to TRBJ2-5, with D possibly being TRBD2 (7 bases). V lost 5 bases to trimming and J lost 5 bases, with 18 bases between them. Germline CDR1 LNHNV, CDR2 YYDKDF (reference sequence). There are 15 residues in the CDR3. For the CDR3, the DNA is TGTGCCACCAGCGCCTCCGGGGGGCGTCGGGAGACCCAGTACTTC. Translating gives CATSASGGRRETQYF.

This clonotype was counted between two and nine times. The V call is TRBV7-8, the J call TRBJ1-6; 7 bases are a match to TRBD1. J lost 8 bases, V lost 2 bases, and 6 bases had no gene match. CDR1 is SGHVS and CDR2 is FQNEAQ in the germline V gene. The CDR3 sequence is 15 residues long. The chain's CDR3 is CASSLSRDSYSPLHF. The CDR3 DNA reads as TGTGCCAGCAGCTTAAGTCGGGACAGCTATTCACCCCTCCACTTT.

The V and J genes are TRBV30 and TRBJ1-1; D is uncertain. The germline V gene encodes CDR1 GTSNPN and CDR2 SVGIG (reference sequence). The V gene lost 3 bases and the J gene lost 1 base, with 3 bases spanning the gap. CDR3 size: 11 residues. The DNA for the CDR3 is TGTGCCTGGAGGCGGAACACTGAAGCTTTCTTT. It is translated as CAWRRNTEAFF.

The chain recombines TRBV6-5 with TRBJ2-2; 12 bases match TRBD2. This CDR3 is built from 15 residues. Germline V gene lookup returns CDR1 MNHEY and CDR2 SVGAGI. V dropped 6 bases and J dropped 6; count of bases not matched to a gene: 5. The CDR3 DNA sequence: TGTGCCAGCAGAGAGACTAGCGGGGGTCCCGGGGAGCTGTTTTTT. Translated: CASRETSGGPGELFF.